The rows below give T cell receptor beta chains drawn from one sample of a study of blood T cells in healthy people across ages. A single record per CDR3 protein comes from TCRdb applying MiXCR to the 5' RACE reads. The sample has 1.5 million to 2 million distinct CDR3 sequences, approximately 30% seen once. Sequenced input: blood. The receptors here all came from a woman aged 30 to 39 in good health. Both conserved end residues are part of each CDR3. Each record gives: D gene, V gene, J gene, CDR3 length, clone size, CDR3 DNA, CDR3 protein. The D gene is left open where the match is weak. Clone size, where shown, is once, few, many, or a class for clones that have expanded.

.	TRBV6-1	TRBJ1-1	18	few	TGTGCCAGCAGGACTACAAGGGGCAGGGGCCGGTCGAACACTGAAGCTTTCTTT	CASRTTRGRGRSNTEAFF
TRBD2	TRBV29-1	TRBJ2-3	12	few	TGCAGCGTTAGCGGGAGGTGGGATACGCAGTATTTT	CSVSGRWDTQYF
TRBD1	TRBV10-3	TRBJ2-7	14	many	TGTGCCATCAGTGGGCGGACAGGGGAACACGAGCAGTACTTC	CAISGRTGEHEQYF
.	TRBV12-3/TRBV12-4	TRBJ1-1	15	once	TGTGCCAGCAGTCCTCGACAGTTAATGAACACTGTAGCTTTCTTT	CASSPRQLMNTVAFF
.	TRBV3-1	TRBJ1-1	18	.	TGTGCCAGCAGCCAGGCTCCGGGAGGCGCGGGGATGAACACTGAAGCTTTCTTT	CASSQAPGGAGMNTEAFF
.	TRBV28	TRBJ1-2	13	many	TGTGCCAGCAGTTTTACATCACTCTATGGCTACACCTTC	CASSFTSLYGYTF
.	TRBV24-1	TRBJ2-1	12	.	TGTGCCACCAGTGATTACAACAATGAGCAGTTCTTC	CATSDYNNEQFF
.	TRBV19	TRBJ1-1	11	.	TGTGCCAGTATCGGGGCTACTGAAGCTTTCTTT	CASIGATEAFF
.	TRBV30	TRBJ1-6	12	.	TGTGCCTGGAGTGTACCGGTTTCACCCCTCCACTTT	CAWSVPVSPLHF
TRBD2	TRBV3-1	TRBJ2-7	16	.	TGTGCCGGCAGCCACTCTGGGACTAGCGGGGGGCTCGAGCAGTACTTC	CAGSHSGTSGGLEQYF
TRBD1	TRBV10-3	TRBJ1-2	14	few	TGTGCCAACAGACCTGACAGGGTAGGGGGAGGCTACACCTTC	CANRPDRVGGGYTF
TRBD1	TRBV9	TRBJ1-6	17	few	TGTGCCAGCAGCGTCAACCCCGGGACAGGGTCTCATTCACCCCTCCACTTT	CASSVNPGTGSHSPLHF
.	TRBV6-2/TRBV6-3	TRBJ1-5	15	.	TGTGCCAGCAGAGCCCTCGGGGTGTCCAATCAGCCCCAGCATTTT	CASRALGVSNQPQHF
.	TRBV12-3/TRBV12-4	TRBJ1-1	12	.	TGTGCCAGCAGTACTGGCGTTGGGGAAGCTTTCTTT	CASSTGVGEAFF
.	TRBV6-5	TRBJ1-5	13	few	TGTGCCAGCAGTTACGGGAGTCATCAGCCCCAGCATTTT	CASSYGSHQPQHF
TRBD2	TRBV7-2	TRBJ2-5	14	many	TGTGCCAGCAGCTTAGAACTAGCGGGTGAGACCCAGTACTTC	CASSLELAGETQYF
.	TRBV20-1	TRBJ2-1	13	.	TGCAGTGCTGAACGACCCAGGGATTCTCGGCAGTTCTTC	CSAERPRDSRQFF
.	TRBV20-1	TRBJ2-6	12	many	TGCAGTGCGGCTTCTGGGGCCAACGTCCTGACTTTC	CSAASGANVLTF
.	TRBV28	TRBJ2-7	16	.	TGTGCCAGCAGAAAATATCTCACCGGGACTCCCTACGAGCAGTACTTC	CASRKYLTGTPYEQYF
.	TRBV21-1	TRBJ2-1	17	few	TGTGCCAGCAGCGCCAGGACAGGGGGCCGGAGTTACAATGAGCAGTTCTTC	CASSARTGGRSYNEQFF
TRBD2	TRBV10-3	TRBJ2-7	17	many	TGTGCCATCAGTGAGGCACTAGCGGGAGGGCCGACCTACGAGCAGTACTTC	CAISEALAGGPTYEQYF
.	TRBV24-1	TRBJ2-3	15	few	TGTGCCACCAGTGTCGCGGGGCGGAGCACAGATACGCAGTATTTT	CATSVAGRSTDTQYF
.	TRBV12-3/TRBV12-4	TRBJ2-2	14	.	TGTGCCAGCAGTTACAGGGTAGACACCGGGGAGCTGTTTTTT	CASSYRVDTGELFF
.	TRBV20-1	TRBJ2-1	14	few	TGCAGTGCCGAGGCACGGAGCAGATACAATGAGCAGTTCTTC	CSAEARSRYNEQFF